This TCR beta chain appears in the sequencing data of a study of OX40 agonist ivuxolimab in advanced cancers. The V gene lost 0 bases and the J gene lost 2 bases, with 10 bases spanning the gap. The CDR3 length is 15 residues. CDR1 and CDR2 (germline): MNHNY, SVGAGI (reference sequence). Measured with immunoSEQ multiplex PCR; TCRdb has only the in-frame clones, and not every one. The data hold tens of thousands of clones, with roughly 88% observed a single time. The origin of this receptor is an adult with an advanced solid tumor such as melanoma, head and neck, liver or kidney cancer. The rearrangement uses TRBV6-6 and TRBJ1-2; the D gene is possibly TRBD1 (5 bases). The starting material was CD4+ or CD8+ T cells sorted from blood, obtained in a trial of the OX40 agonist ivuxolimab. The DNA of the CDR3 is TGTGCCAGCAGTTACTCTAGGGAGGGGAACTATGGCTACACCTTC. Amino acid sequence: CASSYSREGNYGYTF.